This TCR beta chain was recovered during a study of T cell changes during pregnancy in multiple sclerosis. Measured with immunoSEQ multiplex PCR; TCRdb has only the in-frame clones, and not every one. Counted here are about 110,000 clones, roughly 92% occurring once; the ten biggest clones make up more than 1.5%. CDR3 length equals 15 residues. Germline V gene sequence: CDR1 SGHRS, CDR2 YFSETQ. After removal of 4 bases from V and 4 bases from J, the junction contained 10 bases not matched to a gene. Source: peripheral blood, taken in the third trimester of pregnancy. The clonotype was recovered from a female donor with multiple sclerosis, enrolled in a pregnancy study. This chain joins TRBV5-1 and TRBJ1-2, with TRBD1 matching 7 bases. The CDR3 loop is CASSPRDSLGYGYTF. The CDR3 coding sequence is TGCGCCAGCAGCCCGCGGGACAGTTTGGGCTATGGCTACACCTTC. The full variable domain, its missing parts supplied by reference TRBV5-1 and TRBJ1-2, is KAGVTQTPRYLIKTRGQQVTLSCSPISGHRSVSWYQQTPGQGLQFLFEYFSETQRNKGNFPGRFSGRQFSNSRSEMNVSTLELGDSALYLCASSPRDSLGYGYTFGSGTRLTVV.